This note documents a single T cell receptor beta chain sequence. Its antigen is unknown. Template material for amplifying TCR beta CDR3 regions consisted of RNA transcripts. The TCR CDR3 was amplified in a first-round RT-PCR using the HTBI primer set. Via MiXCR, TCRdb re-called the multiplex PCR reads, giving one row per CDR3 protein. The sample lists a few hundred thousand distinct CDR3 sequences; roughly 15% were seen once. The data stem from a study of T cells in Graves' hyperthyroidism and ophthalmopathy. Study outcomes and limitations: Most clonotypes expanded in thyroid above 0.001 were likewise present in blood.

Germline V gene lookup returns CDR1 KGHDR and CDR2 SFDVKD. V lost 9 bases to trimming and J lost 8 bases, with 15 bases between them. This CDR3 is built from 13 residues. This TCR was recovered from a woman in her thirties or forties with Graves' ophthalmopathy. Material for sequencing was blood. The chain couples TRBV24-1 to TRBJ1-4, with D perhaps TRBD1 (5 bases). CDR3 loop: CATQGAHSEKLFF. DNA for the CDR3: TGTGCCACCCAAGGGGCTCACTCGGAAAAACTGTTTTTT.